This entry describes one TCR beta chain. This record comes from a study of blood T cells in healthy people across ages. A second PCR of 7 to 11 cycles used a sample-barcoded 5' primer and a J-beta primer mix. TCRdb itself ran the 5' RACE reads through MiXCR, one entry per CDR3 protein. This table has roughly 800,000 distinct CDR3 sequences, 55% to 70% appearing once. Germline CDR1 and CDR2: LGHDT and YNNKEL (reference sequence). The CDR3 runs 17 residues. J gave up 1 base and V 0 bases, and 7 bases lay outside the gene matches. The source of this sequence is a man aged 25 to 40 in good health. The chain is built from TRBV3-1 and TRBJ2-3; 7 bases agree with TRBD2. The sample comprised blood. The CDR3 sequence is CASSQDSGGGGTDTQYF. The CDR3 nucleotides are TGTGCCAGCAGCCAAGATTCCGGCGGGGGTGGCACAGATACGCAGTATTTT.